This T cell receptor beta chain was sequenced during a study of spatial heterogeneity in lung cancer. TCRdb called the 5' RACE reads again in MiXCR, with one record for every CDR3 protein. The sample includes about 80,000 distinct CDR3 sequences, approximately 8% seen only once; the top ten take 6.8%. Time point: sample taken at primary tumor resection. With regard to this clonotype: The junction departs from the called germline gene at one end, perhaps through a read error.

Sample: PBMCs, taken at surgery. The TCR was taken from a male donor with early-stage non-small cell lung cancer.

The CDR3 coding sequence is TGTGCCAGCAGCTTGCAGGGGGCTCGTGAATGGAACTTC. This encodes CASSLQGAREWNF. The chain uses TRBV5-5 and TRBJ2-4; 8 nucleotides match TRBD1. This CDR3 has 13 residues. From germline, CDR1 is SGHKS and CDR2 YYEKEE (reference sequence).